These 14 T cell receptor beta chains were sequenced from one sample in a study of T-cell memory formation after mild COVID-19. Via MiXCR, TCRdb re-called the 5' RACE reads, giving one row per CDR3 protein. The sample yields 450,000 to 650,000 distinct CDR3 sequences, roughly 22% seen once. The sample taken for sequencing was PBMCs or a T cell subset sorted from them (not recorded which). The receptor source for this set is an adult woman who had mild COVID-19 (a few samples of this study predate the infection). Cell type and time point are not known.

In its sample, this clonotype was seen many times. This chain joins TRBV12-3 or TRBV12-4 and TRBJ2-7, with 8 bases fitting TRBD1. V gave up 1 base and J gave up 4 bases; unmatched junction bases: 0. The CDR3 is 13 amino acids. The CDR3 loop is CASSLGTGYEQYF. The DNA of the CDR3 is TGTGCCAGCAGTTTAGGGACAGGGTACGAGCAGTACTTC.

Only a few counts were recorded for this clonotype. The chain is built from TRBV20-1 and TRBJ2-3, with 8 bases that match TRBD1. V dropped 6 bases and J dropped 0; count of bases not matched to a gene: 5. The CDR3 totals 14 residues. Germline assignment: CDR1 DFQATT and CDR2 SNEGSKA (reference sequence). The chain's CDR3 is CSAPRDRSTDTQYF. CDR3 bases: TGCAGTGCGCCCCGGGACAGGAGCACAGATACGCAGTATTTT.

This chain joins TRBV19 and TRBJ2-1; 10 nucleotides align to TRBD2. In germline, CDR1 is LNHDA, CDR2 SQIVND (reference sequence). V lost 3 bases to trimming and J lost 8 bases; unmatched junction nucleotides: 7. There are 15 residues in the CDR3. The CDR3 spells CASSMRRLAGDEQFF. As DNA, the CDR3 is TGTGCCAGTAGTATGCGGCGACTAGCGGGTGATGAGCAGTTCTTC.

This clonotype has just a few counts. The chain joins TRBV7-2 to TRBJ2-1; D assignment may be TRBD1 or TRBD2 (5 bases each). This CDR3 is built from 16 residues. Trimming cost V 4 bases and J 3 bases, with 16 bases left between them. Germline V gene sequence: CDR1 SGHTA, CDR2 FQGNSA. CDR3 sequence reads: CASSSSPGLRYNEQFF. The CDR3 DNA sequence: TGTGCCAGCAGCTCCTCCCCGGGGCTTCGCTACAATGAGCAGTTCTTC.

This clonotype was recorded at least ten times. V and J are TRBV5-1 and TRBJ2-5, with D perhaps matching TRBD2 (7 bases). The CDR3 is 15 residues long. Germline values: CDR1 SGHRS, CDR2 YFSETQ. Trimming took 1 base from V and 1 from J, leaving 11 bases between them. The CDR3 here is CASSLSGGVQETQYF. DNA of the CDR3: TGCGCCAGCAGCTTGTCGGGGGGCGTCCAAGAGACCCAGTACTTC.

This clonotype occurred a few times. This chain joins TRBV4-1 and TRBJ2-7; D might be TRBD1 (7 bases). Trimming pared 1 base from V and 1 base from J, leaving 11 bases between. Germline V gene lookup returns CDR1 MGHRA and CDR2 YSYEKL. This CDR3 is 15 amino acids long. CDR3 coding DNA: TGCGCCAGCAGCCAAGGGAGGGACAGTTCCTACGAGCAGTACTTC. Its protein product is CASSQGRDSSYEQYF.

The J gene is TRBJ1-1, the V gene TRBV9; 7 positions agree with TRBD1. The CDR3 has 16 amino acids. J was trimmed by 0 bases and V by 1 base; bases with no gene match: 6. The germline V gene encodes CDR1 SGDLS and CDR2 YYNGEE. The CDR3: CASSVTGTALNTEAFF. CDR3 sequence (DNA): TGTGCCAGCAGCGTAACCGGGACAGCCCTGAACACTGAAGCTTTCTTT.

The chain carries TRBV6-5 and TRBJ2-7; D may be TRBD1 (5 bases). CDR1 MNHEY and CDR2 SVGAGI come from the germline V gene. The CDR3 spans 12 residues. Trimming left V 10 bases short and J 6 bases short, with 16 bases between. The CDR3 region has the DNA TGTGCCACCAAACAGGACCCCGGCGAGCAGTACTTC. It yields the protein CATKQDPGEQYF.

The chain has TRBV6-2 or TRBV6-3 and TRBJ1-1, with TRBD1 as a possible D gene (5 bases). CDR3 length: 15 amino acids. The V end was cut by 6 bases, the J end by 5 bases, with 19 bases between. Germline loops: CDR1 MNHEY, CDR2 SVGEGT. The CDR3 DNA reads TGTGCCAGCAGCCGACGTGGGCAGGGATATACTGAAGCTTTCTTT. This codes for CASSRRGQGYTEAFF.

The chain combines TRBV7-9 with TRBJ2-7; the D is unclear. This CDR3 comprises 12 residues. Germline assignment: CDR1 SEHNR and CDR2 FQNEAQ (reference sequence). Trimming shortened V by 4 bases and J by 5 bases, and 9 bases separated the two germline ends. The CDR3 DNA reads TGTGCCAGCAGCTCACAGATCCACGAGCAGTACTTC. Its protein product is CASSSQIHEQYF.

This clonotype was recorded many times. The chain recombines TRBV2 with TRBJ2-7, with a tentative D call TRBD1 (6 bases). The length of the CDR3 is 15 residues. V lost 7 bases and J 3 bases, leaving 19 bases between the germline ends. Germline loops: CDR1 SNHLY, CDR2 FYNNEI. The CDR3 DNA sequence: TGTGCCAGCACTATTTCGGGACATCTAATCTACGAGCAGTACTTC. Residues: CASTISGHLIYEQYF.

This clonotype has just a few counts. The rearrangement joins TRBV7-2 to TRBJ2-5, with D unresolved. Looked up from germline, CDR1 is SGHTA and CDR2 is FQGNSA. The CDR3 runs to 13 residues. V lost 1 base to trimming and J lost 5 bases, with 8 bases between them. CDR3 amino acids: CASSLGIRETQYF. The CDR3 coding sequence is TGTGCCAGCAGCTTAGGGATCCGGGAGACCCAGTACTTC.

The table lists this clonotype with a count of one. V and J are TRBV12-5 and TRBJ2-1; D is tentatively TRBD1 or TRBD2 (5 bases each). Trimming left V 4 bases short and J 1 base short, with 8 bases between. The CDR3 has 14 residues. Germline CDR1 is LGHNT and CDR2 is FRNRAP. For the CDR3, the DNA is TGTGCTAGTGGTTGGGGCGGGTCCTACAATGAGCAGTTCTTC. Protein: CASGWGGSYNEQFF.

This clonotype was found a few times. This sequence joins TRBV5-1 and TRBJ1-1; perhaps TRBD1 as D (5 bases). With 4 bases removed from V and 11 bases from J, the gap between germline ends came to 18 bases. The CDR3 is 13 residues long. Germline assignment: CDR1 SGHRS and CDR2 YFSETQ. The CDR3: CASSPSQGGAAFF. CDR3 nucleotides: TGCGCCAGCAGCCCGAGTCAGGGTGGAGCGGCTTTCTTT.